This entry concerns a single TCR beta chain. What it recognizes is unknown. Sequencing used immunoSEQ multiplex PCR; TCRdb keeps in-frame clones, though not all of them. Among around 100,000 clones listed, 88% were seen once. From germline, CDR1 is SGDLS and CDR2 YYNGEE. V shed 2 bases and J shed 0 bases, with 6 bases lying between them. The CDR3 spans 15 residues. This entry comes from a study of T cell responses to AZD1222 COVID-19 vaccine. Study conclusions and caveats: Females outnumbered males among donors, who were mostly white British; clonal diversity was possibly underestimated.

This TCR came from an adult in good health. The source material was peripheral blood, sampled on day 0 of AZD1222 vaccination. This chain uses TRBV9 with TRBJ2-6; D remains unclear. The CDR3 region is CASSVRSSGANVLTF. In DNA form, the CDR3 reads TGTGCCAGCAGCGTTCGGAGCTCTGGGGCCAACGTCCTGACTTTC.